The following is a T cell receptor (beta chain) sequence with its context. Its antigen is unknown. V shed 6 bases and J shed 9 bases, with 18 bases lying between them. This CDR3 has 15 amino acids. Germline lookup yields CDR1 SNHLY and CDR2 FYNNEI. The sample is drawn from a study of blood T cells in healthy people across ages. The use of a sample-barcoded 5' primer and a J-beta primer mix characterized a second PCR of roughly 6 to 12 cycles. TCRdb reprocessed the 5' RACE reads with MiXCR, giving one entry per CDR3 protein. The data show approximately 800,000 distinct CDR3 sequences, 56% seen once. Overall study results and limits: Estimated diversity that came from one million T cells was considered an underestimate.

The V gene is TRBV2, the J gene TRBJ1-6; D is unclear. Sequenced: blood. This TCR was recovered from a man aged 40-49 years in good health. CDR3 residues: CASRTQFVTGSPLHF. The CDR3 bases are TGTGCCAGCAGGACACAGTTTGTCACCGGTTCACCCCTCCACTTT.